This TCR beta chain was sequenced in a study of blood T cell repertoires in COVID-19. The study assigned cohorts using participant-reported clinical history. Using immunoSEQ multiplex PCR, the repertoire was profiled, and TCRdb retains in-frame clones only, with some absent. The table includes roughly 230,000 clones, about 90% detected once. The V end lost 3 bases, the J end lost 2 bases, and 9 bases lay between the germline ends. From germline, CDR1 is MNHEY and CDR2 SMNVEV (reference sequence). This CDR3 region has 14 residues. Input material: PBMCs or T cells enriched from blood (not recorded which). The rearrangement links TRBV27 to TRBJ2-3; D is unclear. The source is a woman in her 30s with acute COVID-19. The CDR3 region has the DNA TGTGCCAGCAGTTTCTCACCCTACACAGATACGCAGTATTTT. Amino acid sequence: CASSFSPYTDTQYF.